This entry lists 28 T cell receptor beta chains sequenced from one sample in a study of shared clonotypes between healthy human individuals. Only in-frame clones appear in the TCRdb table, and some are missing; sequencing was by immunoSEQ multiplex PCR. The top ten hold about 1.5% of the sample, which has under 1,100,000 clones, about 70% seen once. Source material: memory CD4+ T cells sorted from blood. Subset of the sample: CD45RA-negative fraction. Source of these receptors: a man younger than 35 in good health.

The J gene is TRBJ2-1, the V gene TRBV9, with 10 positions matching TRBD2. J was trimmed by 0 bases and V by 6 bases; bases with no gene match: 3. Germline values: CDR1 SGDLS, CDR2 YYNGEE. There are 15 residues in the CDR3. CDR3 amino acids: CASTSGGSSYNEQFF. The CDR3 nucleotides read TGTGCCAGCACTAGCGGGGGAAGCTCCTACAATGAGCAGTTCTTC.

This clone was detected only a few times. This sequence joins TRBV2 and TRBJ2-2, with a weak D call TRBD1 (5 bases). There are 17 residues in the CDR3. Germline V CDR1 and CDR2: SNHLY, FYNNEI. V was clipped by 0 bases and J by 5 bases, with 16 bases between them. The CDR3 loop is CASSEAQGVFRTGELFF. CDR3 nucleotide sequence: TGTGCCAGCAGTGAAGCGCAGGGCGTCTTCAGGACCGGGGAGCTGTTTTTT. The complete variable domain, with remaining parts taken from reference TRBV2 and TRBJ2-2, reads EPEVTQTPSHQVTQMGQEVILRCVPISNHLYFYWYRQILGQKVEFLVSFYNNEISEKSEIFDDQFSVERPDGSNFTLKIRSTKLEDSAMYFCASSEAQGVFRTGELFFGEGSRLTVL.

Points on this clone: Distinct nucleotide sequences in the sample also encode this CDR3. The rearrangement links TRBV6-5 to TRBJ2-7, with D perhaps matching TRBD1 (6 bases). The CDR3 sequence is 13 residues long. V was pared by 6 bases and J by 3 bases, with 12 bases between. The germline V gene has CDR1 MNHEY and CDR2 SVGAGI. CDR3 in amino acids: CASRRDTFYEQYF. The CDR3 bases are TGTGCCAGCAGGAGGGACACCTTCTACGAGCAGTACTTC.

The J gene is TRBJ1-2, the V gene TRBV11-2; D is unresolved. The CDR3 extends over 13 amino acids. Deletions cut 4 bases from V and 4 bases from J, with 10 bases between. CDR1 SGHAT and CDR2 FQNNGV come from the germline V gene. The CDR3 DNA sequence: TGTGCCAGCAGCTCTCGGGATGGCTATGGCTACACCTTC. This gives the protein CASSSRDGYGYTF.

This clone was counted many times. The chain joins TRBV7-3 to TRBJ2-6, with 7 bases lining up with TRBD1. The CDR3 is 14 amino acids. Per germline, CDR1 SGHTA and CDR2 FQGTGA. V trimming: 6 bases; J trimming: 3 bases; junction bases outside the gene matches: 2. CDR3 sequence: CASRQGNGANVLTF. CDR3 nucleotide sequence: TGTGCCAGCAGACAGGGGAATGGGGCCAACGTCCTGACTTTC.

The chain couples TRBV19 to TRBJ1-5; maybe TRBD1 (6 bases). This CDR3 contains 15 residues. The germline V and J ends were trimmed by 3 bases and 0 bases, with 9 bases remaining between them. Germline V gene lookup returns CDR1 LNHDA and CDR2 SQIVND (reference sequence). CDR3 nucleotides: TGTGCCAGTAGTATGGACAGTTATAGCAATCAGCCCCAGCATTTT. Protein sequence: CASSMDSYSNQPQHF.

This chain links TRBV2 with TRBJ2-3, with D possibly called TRBD1 or TRBD2 (5 bases each). The CDR3 loop spans 18 amino acids. V shed 7 bases and J shed 4 bases, with 27 bases lying between them. Germline CDR1 is SNHLY and CDR2 is FYNNEI. CDR3 nucleotide sequence: TGTGCCAGCACCAGTCACAGGTTGGAGACTAAGGTAGCAGATACGCAGTATTTT. Protein sequence: CASTSHRLETKVADTQYF.

On this clone itself: Other DNA variants within this sample encode the same CDR3. This chain joins TRBV7-2 and TRBJ1-5; D gene uncertain. The V end lost 1 base, the J end lost 4 bases, and 5 bases lay between the germline ends. Germline CDR1 and CDR2: SGHTA and FQGNSA. This CDR3 has 13 amino acids. CDR3 bases: TGTGCCAGCAGCTTAGAAATAAATCAGCCCCAGCATTTT. This codes for CASSLEINQPQHF. The whole variable domain, remainder taken from reference TRBV7-2 and TRBJ1-5, is GAGVSQSPSNKVTEKGKDVELRCDPISGHTALYWYRQSLGQGLEFLIYFQGNSAPDKSGLPSDRFSAERTGGSVSTLTIQRTQQEDSAVYLCASSLEINQPQHFGDGTRLSIL.

The rearrangement joins TRBV2 to TRBJ2-5; D tentatively reads TRBD1 or TRBD2 (9 bases each). The CDR3 runs to 15 residues. Trimming shortened V by 5 bases and J by 4 bases, and 17 bases separated the two germline ends. The germline gives CDR1 SNHLY, CDR2 FYNNEI. CDR3 nucleotide sequence: TGTGCCAGCAGTACGCTAGCGGGACAGGGAGAGACCCAGTACTTC. Translating it yields CASSTLAGQGETQYF.

DNA of the CDR3: TGTGCCAGCAGCTTAGCACCCCCACAGACAGGGGCGGGGGGCTACACCTTC. It yields the protein CASSLAPPQTGAGGYTF. The V gene is TRBV11-2, the J gene TRBJ1-2; 8 positions match TRBD1. The CDR3 loop spans 17 amino acids. The V gene's germline CDR1 is SGHAT and CDR2 FQNNGV. V lost 1 base to trimming and J lost 8 bases; unmatched junction nucleotides: 15.

The chain carries TRBV7-5 and TRBJ2-4; no check of the table's D call, TRBD1, against the DNA was made. TRBV7-5 is a pseudogene. CDR3 length equals 14 residues. The CDR3: CARSLSAWGNIQYF. CDR3 DNA: TGTGCCAGAAGCTTATCAGCATGGGGCAACATTCAGTACTTC.

The V call is TRBV28, the J call TRBJ2-7; TRBD1 agrees at 7 bases. CDR1 is MDHEN and CDR2 is SYDVKM in the germline V gene. The CDR3 consists of 14 residues. J was trimmed by 2 bases and V by 7 bases; bases with no gene match: 8. The CDR3 DNA reads TGTGCCAGCACACCGGGACAGTTAGCCTACGAGCAGTACTTC. This sequence encodes CASTPGQLAYEQYF.

This clone came up once. This chain joins TRBV27 and TRBJ2-2; a possible D gene is TRBD2 (6 bases). Germline CDR1 reads MNHEY; CDR2 reads SMNVEV (reference sequence). This CDR3 has 15 residues. The ends were cut back, 4 bases at V and 4 bases at J, with 13 bases in the middle. The CDR3 DNA sequence: TGTGCCAGCAGTTCCTCTCTAGCGCCCACCGGGGAGCTGTTTTTT. As protein: CASSSSLAPTGELFF.

V is TRBV6-1 and J is TRBJ2-1; 7 nucleotides match TRBD1. This CDR3 has 14 residues. The germline CDR1 and CDR2 sequences are MNHNS and SASEGT. Trimming cost V 6 bases and J 2 bases; bases outside gene matches: 4. This CDR3 is CASRRQGAYNEQFF. CDR3 nucleotides: TGTGCCAGCAGAAGACAGGGTGCCTACAATGAGCAGTTCTTC.

The chain is built from TRBV29-1 and TRBJ2-7; 13 nucleotides match TRBD2. The CDR3 extends over 13 amino acids. Germline trimming cut 6 bases from V and 6 bases from J; bases unmatched to any gene: 5. Germline lookup yields CDR1 SQVTM and CDR2 ANQGSEA. The CDR3 coding sequence is TGCAGCGTACGACTAGCGGGAGGATCCGAGCAGTACTTC. It encodes CSVRLAGGSEQYF.

The sample holds a few counts of this clone. The gene calls are TRBV28 and TRBJ1-1; no clear D gene. The V end was cut by 5 bases, the J end by 0 bases, with 10 bases between. Germline V gene lookup returns CDR1 MDHEN and CDR2 SYDVKM. This CDR3 is 14 amino acids long. The CDR3 DNA is TGTGCCAGCAGTCTAATGGGTATGAACACTGAAGCTTTCTTT. Protein product: CASSLMGMNTEAFF.

This clone was detected a few times. This chain links TRBV2 with TRBJ1-2, with D uncertain. CDR1 and CDR2 from the germline V gene are SNHLY and FYNNEI. CDR3 length: 14 amino acids. Trimming pared 5 bases from V and 8 bases from J, leaving 18 bases between. CDR3 DNA sequence: TGTGCCAGCAGTCCGGGATCCATGCTAGGCGGCTACACCTTC. It specifies CASSPGSMLGGYTF.

This chain links TRBV29-1 with TRBJ2-7, with TRBD2 as a possible D gene (7 bases). The CDR3 covers 13 residues. Trimming removed 2 bases from V and 5 bases from J, with 13 bases in between. Germline CDR1 and CDR2: SQVTM and ANQGSEA. CDR3 DNA: TGCAGCGTTGAATTAGGGGGGAGGGACGAGCAGTACTTC. This gives the protein CSVELGGRDEQYF.

This sequence joins TRBV10-3 and TRBJ2-3, with 10 bases that match TRBD2. This CDR3 comprises 14 residues. The V gene's germline CDR1 is ENHRY and CDR2 SYGVKD. The V and J ends lost 8 bases and 5 bases, in that order; junction bases with no gene match: 7. In nucleotides, the CDR3 is TGTGCCATCGCTCCGGGACTAGCGATAGATACGCAGTATTTT. This gives the protein CAIAPGLAIDTQYF.

This clone occurred once. The chain recombines TRBV7-2 with TRBJ2-7; TRBD1 is a possible D gene (6 bases). Germline assignment: CDR1 SGHTA and CDR2 FQGNSA. V lost 2 bases and J 1 base, leaving 9 bases between the germline ends. This CDR3 has 14 amino acids. The CDR3, as DNA: TGTGCCAGCAGCTTATCCCAGGGGTCCTACGAGCAGTACTTC. It specifies CASSLSQGSYEQYF. Based on the CDR3 plus reference TRBV7-2 and TRBJ2-7, the full variable domain is GAGVSQSPSNKVTEKGKDVELRCDPISGHTALYWYRQSLGQGLEFLIYFQGNSAPDKSGLPSDRFSAERTGGSVSTLTIQRTQQEDSAVYLCASSLSQGSYEQYFGPGTRLTVT.

A few counts support this clone. The J gene is TRBJ1-5, the V gene TRBV19, with D unclear. Germline CDR1 reads LNHDA; CDR2 reads SQIVND (reference sequence). This CDR3 spans 14 amino acids. V lost 5 bases and J 9 bases, leaving 17 bases between the germline ends. CDR3 loop: CASSPRTGWVPQHF. In nucleotides, the CDR3 is TGTGCCAGTAGTCCCCGGACGGGCTGGGTGCCCCAGCATTTT.

This chain uses TRBV29-1 with TRBJ2-7, with 8 nucleotides matching TRBD1. V trimming: 8 bases; J trimming: 2 bases; junction bases outside the gene matches: 11. This CDR3 region has 14 residues. The germline CDR1 and CDR2 sequences are SQVTM and ANQGSEA. The CDR3 spells CSQNGTGWTYEQYF. Here the CDR3 DNA reads TGCAGCCAAAATGGGACAGGATGGACCTACGAGCAGTACTTC.

The chain combines TRBV7-2 with TRBJ2-1; D unresolved. Deletions cut 4 bases from V and 5 bases from J, with 12 bases between. Germline CDR1 and CDR2: SGHTA and FQGNSA. The CDR3 is 14 amino acids. The DNA for the CDR3 is TGTGCCAGCAGCTCAGTTGTTCAGAACAATGAGCAGTTCTTC. Translated: CASSSVVQNNEQFF. Filled out from reference TRBV7-2 and TRBJ2-1, the complete variable domain reads GAGVSQSPSNKVTEKGKDVELRCDPISGHTALYWYRQSLGQGLEFLIYFQGNSAPDKSGLPSDRFSAERTGGSVSTLTIQRTQQEDSAVYLCASSSVVQNNEQFFGPGTRLTVL.

As concerns this clone: Other DNA variants within this sample encode the same CDR3. The chain uses TRBV11-2 and TRBJ2-5; weak D call: TRBD1 (5 bases). V was pared by 5 bases and J by 3 bases, with 10 bases between. CDR3 length equals 13 residues. The germline gives CDR1 SGHAT, CDR2 FQNNGV. CDR3 in amino acids: CASSLGEKETQYF. CDR3 nucleotides: TGTGCCAGCAGCCTAGGGGAAAAAGAGACCCAGTACTTC.

The V gene is TRBV14, the J gene TRBJ1-3; weak D call: TRBD1 (5 bases). Trimming pared 2 bases from V and 5 bases from J, leaving 19 bases between. The CDR3 totals 17 residues. Looked up from germline, CDR1 is SGHDN and CDR2 is FVKESK. The CDR3 here is CASSQTIGTQPRNTIYF. Written as DNA, the CDR3 is TGTGCCAGCAGCCAAACCATCGGGACTCAGCCTCGAAACACCATATATTTT.

The sample holds one count of this clone. This chain connects TRBV6-5 to TRBJ1-5, with 7 positions matching TRBD1. Losses at the gene ends were 6 bases for V and 6 bases for J; bases not matched to a gene: 11. Germline assignment: CDR1 MNHEY and CDR2 SVGAGI. This CDR3 region has 15 residues. CDR3 sequence reads: CASSPRGGGSQPQHF. The CDR3 DNA follows: TGTGCCAGCAGCCCCAGGGGAGGGGGCAGTCAGCCCCAGCATTTT.

V is TRBV4-1 and J is TRBJ2-1, with no clear D. Germline V gene lookup returns CDR1 MGHRA and CDR2 YSYEKL. The ends were cut back, 4 bases at V and 7 bases at J, with 8 bases in the middle. The CDR3 is made up of 12 amino acids. CDR3 nucleotides: TGCGCCAGCAGCCCGCTAGGGAATGAGCAGTTCTTC. Protein: CASSPLGNEQFF.

The V and J genes are TRBV5-1 and TRBJ2-5, with 9 nucleotides matching TRBD1. Trimming at V came to 0 bases and at J to 5 bases, leaving 8 bases not matched to a gene. The germline V gene has CDR1 SGHRS and CDR2 YFSETQ. The length of the CDR3 is 16 residues. This CDR3 reads CASSLEGTGRSETQYF. CDR3 DNA: TGCGCCAGCAGCTTGGAGGGGACAGGGAGGTCGGAGACCCAGTACTTC. The full variable domain, completed using reference TRBV5-1 and TRBJ2-5, is KAGVTQTPRYLIKTRGQQVTLSCSPISGHRSVSWYQQTPGQGLQFLFEYFSETQRNKGNFPGRFSGRQFSNSRSEMNVSTLELGDSALYLCASSLEGTGRSETQYFGPGTRLLVL.